The 8 T cell receptor beta chains below all came from one sample that was sequenced in a study of blood T cell repertoires in COVID-19. Sequencing used immunoSEQ multiplex PCR; TCRdb keeps in-frame clones, though not all of them. The data show 200,000 to 250,000 clones, roughly 84% seen once. The sequenced material came from PBMCs or T cells enriched from blood (not recorded which). Source of these receptors: a woman between 40 and 50 years old who had recovered from COVID-19.

DNA for the CDR3: TGTGCCAGCAGCGACGGACTAGCGGGGCCAGGTGAGCAGTACTTC. Translation gives CASSDGLAGPGEQYF. This rearrangement joins TRBV7-6 to TRBJ2-7, with 12 bases fitting TRBD2. V was clipped by 5 bases and J by 7 bases; unmatched bases: 9. Germline V gives CDR1 SGHVS, CDR2 FNYEAQ. The CDR3 covers 15 residues.

The chain uses TRBV7-9 and TRBJ1-2; D ambiguous. This CDR3 has 14 residues. CDR1 SEHNR and CDR2 FQNEAQ come from the germline V gene (reference sequence). V gave up 2 bases and J gave up 0 bases, with 7 bases separating them. The CDR3 bases are TGTGCCAGCAGCTTACCCCTACCTAACTATGGCTACACCTTC. It yields the protein CASSLPLPNYGYTF.

The chain recombines TRBV5-1 with TRBJ2-1, with 7 positions matching TRBD2. This CDR3 comprises 13 residues. Germline V gene sequence: CDR1 SGHRS, CDR2 YFSETQ. The trim removed 1 base at V and 7 bases at J, leaving 2 bases unmatched. DNA for the CDR3: TGCGCCAGCAGCTTGAGGGGAGGGAATGAGCAGTTCTTC. It is translated as CASSLRGGNEQFF.

The CDR3 sequence: CATSDRRSQGAHGYTF. In DNA form, the CDR3 reads TGTGCCACCAGTGACCGACGCTCACAGGGGGCACATGGCTACACCTTC. This chain uses TRBV24-1 with TRBJ1-2; 9 nucleotides line up with TRBD1. V shed 4 bases, J shed 6 bases, and the junction held 11 bases outside the gene matches. The CDR3 spans 16 residues. The germline CDR1 and CDR2 sequences are KGHDR and SFDVKD.

The sample holds a few counts of this clone. The rearrangement links TRBV29-1 to TRBJ1-5; tentative D call: TRBD1 (5 bases). V lost 6 bases, J lost 0 bases, and 15 bases lay in between. Germline V lookup: CDR1 SQVTM, CDR2 ANQGSEA. This CDR3 has 15 amino acids. For the CDR3, the DNA is TGCAGCGTACAAACCTCGACAGATAGCAATCAGCCCCAGCATTTT. It codes for CSVQTSTDSNQPQHF.

The chain recombines TRBV6-2 or TRBV6-3 with TRBJ1-6; maybe TRBD1 (5 bases). The CDR3 loop spans 14 amino acids. The germline V gene encodes CDR1 MNHEY and CDR2 SVGEGT. V gave up 5 bases and J gave up 7 bases, with 12 bases separating them. The CDR3 is CASSNRQTNSPLHF. The CDR3 nucleotides are TGTGCCAGCAGTAACCGACAGACGAATTCACCCCTCCACTTT.

This chain joins TRBV7-6 and TRBJ2-1, with 10 bases that match TRBD2. This CDR3 region has 17 residues. J lost 6 bases, V lost 1 base, and 9 bases had no gene match. Germline lookup yields CDR1 SGHVS and CDR2 FNYEAQ. The CDR3 DNA sequence: TGTGCCAGCAGCTTAGGGCTAGCGGGAGTTAGGGCCAATGAGCAGTTCTTC. It encodes CASSLGLAGVRANEQFF.

This clone has just one count. The chain uses TRBV30 and TRBJ1-1; TRBD1 matches at 8 bases. Trimming removed 1 base from V and 11 bases from J; junction bases left unmatched: 6. The CDR3 is 12 residues long. Germline assignment: CDR1 GTSNPN and CDR2 SVGIG (reference sequence). The CDR3 spells CAWSDRGETAFF. The CDR3 DNA is TGTGCCTGGAGTGACAGGGGGGAAACGGCTTTCTTT.